One and the same sample provided the 24 T cell receptor beta chains below, sequenced in a study of shared clonotypes between healthy human individuals. Sequencing was performed with immunoSEQ multiplex PCR; in TCRdb, only in-frame clones are kept and a portion is missing. The sample contains around 240,000 clones, about 69% of which appear only once. The sample consisted of memory CD4+ T cells sorted from blood. Noted subset: CD45RA-negative fraction. These receptors were collected from a man aged 25 to 40 in good health.

Notes on this clone: Other DNA sequences in the same sample also yield this CDR3. The CDR3 spells CASSLAGGNQPQHF. CDR3 nucleotides: TGTGCCAGCAGCTTGGCCGGGGGAAATCAGCCCCAGCATTTT. The chain is built from TRBV5-5 and TRBJ1-5, with a tentative D call TRBD1 (5 bases). The ends were cut back, 0 bases at V and 4 bases at J, with 8 bases in the middle. The CDR3 consists of 14 residues. The germline gives CDR1 SGHKS, CDR2 YYEKEE (reference sequence).

The chain combines TRBV28 with TRBJ2-1, with a weak D call TRBD1 (6 bases). The CDR3 loop spans 15 amino acids. Germline V gives CDR1 MDHEN, CDR2 SYDVKM. V was cut by 4 bases and J by 7 bases, with 17 bases left in between. The CDR3 DNA is TGTGCCAGCAGTTCACCGGGACAACTCTCTAATGAGCAGTTCTTC. Amino acid sequence: CASSSPGQLSNEQFF.

V usage is TRBV6-5 and J usage is TRBJ2-2; unclear D gene. Looked up from germline, CDR1 is MNHEY and CDR2 is SVGAGI. The CDR3 has 14 amino acids. V was clipped by 6 bases and J by 0 bases, with 8 bases between them. The CDR3 reads CASRLGPNTGELFF. As DNA, the CDR3 is TGTGCCAGCAGGCTCGGACCGAACACCGGGGAGCTGTTTTTT.

Turning to this clone: The sample holds other DNA sequences that translate to the same CDR3. The CDR3 nucleotides are TGTGCCAGCAGTCCCGGGAATCAGCCCCAGCATTTT. This encodes CASSPGNQPQHF. The rearrangement uses TRBV28 and TRBJ1-5, with D hard to call. CDR1 and CDR2 from the germline V gene are MDHEN and SYDVKM. This CDR3 has 12 residues. The V end lost 5 bases, the J end lost 4 bases, and 6 bases lay between the germline ends.

This clone was found a few times. The chain couples TRBV5-4 to TRBJ1-4; 9 bases line up with TRBD1. Germline V lookup: CDR1 SGHNT, CDR2 YYREEE (reference sequence). The CDR3 extends over 17 amino acids. Losses at the gene ends were 4 bases for V and 5 bases for J; bases not matched to a gene: 12. In DNA, the CDR3 is TGTGCCAGCAGCCCTCTCCCCGGGACAGGGAAGAATGAAAAACTGTTTTTT. It is translated as CASSPLPGTGKNEKLFF.

This clone was detected only a few times. This could be a read error, since a much larger clone is one nucleotide away. The same CDR3 arises from other DNA sequences in this sample as well. V and J are TRBV7-2 and TRBJ1-5, with TRBD1 as a possible D gene (6 bases). The germline gives CDR1 SGHTA, CDR2 FQGNSA. CDR3 length: 13 amino acids. Trimming took 4 bases from V and 2 from J, leaving 6 bases between them. CDR3 DNA sequence: TGTGCCAGCAGCTACAGGGGCAATCAGCCCCAGCATTTT. It codes for CASSYRGNQPQHF.

CDR3 sequence: CASSLTFSRSRNEQFF. For the CDR3, the DNA is TGCGCCAGCAGCCTGACCTTTAGCAGGTCGCGCAATGAGCAGTTCTTC. V is TRBV4-1 and J is TRBJ2-1; D unresolved. Trimming took 4 bases from V and 6 from J, leaving 19 bases between them. Germline CDR1 reads MGHRA; CDR2 reads YSYEKL. This CDR3 has 16 amino acids.

The chain carries TRBV7-9 and TRBJ1-1; 10 positions match TRBD1. Trimming at V came to 2 bases and at J to 4 bases, leaving 10 bases not matched to a gene. This CDR3 comprises 17 residues. The germline gives CDR1 SEHNR, CDR2 FQNEAQ (reference sequence). The CDR3 here is CASSLWRQGALGTEAFF. CDR3 bases: TGTGCCAGCAGCTTATGGAGACAGGGGGCCCTGGGCACTGAAGCTTTCTTT.

This chain uses TRBV2 with TRBJ2-4, with 10 bases identical to TRBD1. Germline V gives CDR1 SNHLY, CDR2 FYNNEI. This CDR3 has 17 residues. V shed 8 bases, J shed 0 bases, and the junction held 10 bases outside the gene matches. The CDR3, as DNA: TGTGCCAGCCGGGACAGGGGATTGGGGAGAGCCAAAAACATTCAGTACTTC. Translated, it gives CASRDRGLGRAKNIQYF.

In its sample, this clone was seen a few times. This chain connects TRBV5-1 to TRBJ2-1, with D uncertain. This CDR3 is built from 18 residues. Germline V gene sequence: CDR1 SGHRS, CDR2 YFSETQ. Trimming stripped 1 base from V and 8 bases from J, with 25 bases between. The CDR3 loop reads CASSLTVLGLINPDEQFF. The CDR3 DNA reads as TGCGCCAGCAGCTTGACGGTCTTAGGCCTCATTAACCCCGATGAGCAGTTCTTC.

This clone was picked up one time. The chain has TRBV28 and TRBJ1-1; no firm D call. The germline CDR1 and CDR2 sequences are MDHEN and SYDVKM. V gave up 6 bases and J gave up 8 bases, with 10 bases separating them. The CDR3 contains 11 residues. Here the CDR3 DNA reads TGTGCCAGCAGCCGGATGGACGAAGCTTTCTTT. The encoded protein is CASSRMDEAFF.

The chain carries TRBV7-2 and TRBJ1-1; D ambiguous. Trimming cost V 2 bases and J 4 bases, with 17 bases left between them. The CDR3 runs to 16 residues. The germline gives CDR1 SGHTA, CDR2 FQGNSA. The CDR3 is CASSLFVSGKGTEAFF. The CDR3 DNA reads TGTGCCAGCAGCTTATTCGTCAGTGGGAAAGGCACTGAAGCTTTCTTT.

This chain uses TRBV14 with TRBJ2-7; D could derive from TRBD1 or TRBD2 (6 bases each). V lost 0 bases to trimming and J lost 6 bases, with 15 bases between them. The CDR3 runs 15 residues. Germline V CDR1 and CDR2: SGHDN, FVKESK. CDR3 coding DNA: TGTGCCAGCAGCCAAGAGTCATGGGGGGCGGTCGAGCAGTACTTC. Its protein is CASSQESWGAVEQYF.

Of note for this clone: This sample also contains other DNA sequences that code for the same CDR3. V and J are TRBV28 and TRBJ2-7; TRBD1 matches at 7 bases. CDR3 length: 14 amino acids. J lost 2 bases, V lost 2 bases, and 3 bases had no gene match. The germline V gene encodes CDR1 MDHEN and CDR2 SYDVKM. In DNA, the CDR3 is TGTGCCAGCAGTTTACCGACAGGGACCTACGAGCAGTACTTC. It specifies CASSLPTGTYEQYF.

The genes are TRBV7-2 and TRBJ2-1; D is undetermined. The CDR3 runs 15 residues. V lost 5 bases and J 4 bases, leaving 15 bases between the germline ends. Per the germline V gene, CDR1 is SGHTA and CDR2 is FQGNSA. The CDR3 DNA sequence: TGTGCCAGCAGCATTGACTCCCTGGGTTACAATGAGCAGTTCTTC. This codes for CASSIDSLGYNEQFF.

This clone appeared once. Written as DNA, the CDR3 is TGTGCCAGTAGTGCCCGACTAGCGGGAGGGATAAAGGCCTACAATGAGCAGTTCTTC. This sequence encodes CASSARLAGGIKAYNEQFF. The chain carries TRBV19 and TRBJ2-1, with 14 nucleotides matching TRBD2. The ends lost 5 bases at V and 2 bases at J; junction bases unmatched: 11. Germline V gene lookup returns CDR1 LNHDA and CDR2 SQIVND (reference sequence). The CDR3 sequence is 19 residues long.

This rearrangement joins TRBV7-4 to TRBJ2-7, with 12 positions matching TRBD2. The ends lost 5 bases at V and 7 bases at J; junction bases unmatched: 9. The V gene's germline CDR1 is SGHVT and CDR2 SQSDAQ. The CDR3 has 15 amino acids. The CDR3 sequence is CASSQPTSGSGEQYF. The CDR3 DNA follows: TGTGCCAGCAGCCAACCGACTAGCGGGAGTGGAGAGCAGTACTTC.

The chain employs TRBV10-3 and TRBJ2-7; 9 bases align to TRBD1. The CDR3 is made up of 15 amino acids. Germline values: CDR1 ENHRY, CDR2 SYGVKD. The V gene end was trimmed by 4 bases and the J gene end by 4 bases; junction bases not matched to a gene: 8. The CDR3 DNA reads TGTGCCATCAGTGGAGGGACAGGGAGGGAGTACGAGCAGTACTTC. Its protein is CAISGGTGREYEQYF.

In this sample, this clone turned up a few times. The genes are TRBV5-1 and TRBJ2-7; 8 bases match TRBD2. CDR3 length: 15 amino acids. The V segment lost 0 bases and the J segment 5 bases; nucleotides outside the gene matches: 7. Germline V gene lookup returns CDR1 SGHRS and CDR2 YFSETQ. The CDR3 region is CASSLAPGGENEQYF. CDR3 nucleotide sequence: TGCGCCAGCAGCTTGGCCCCGGGAGGGGAGAACGAGCAGTACTTC.

The J gene is TRBJ1-1, the V gene TRBV28; D unresolved. Germline assignment: CDR1 MDHEN and CDR2 SYDVKM. V was shortened by 6 bases and J by 7 bases, with 12 bases between the two germline ends. The CDR3 extends over 12 amino acids. CDR3 nucleotides: TGTGCCAGCAGCACCGGTCTGAGTGAAGCTTTCTTT. Translating it yields CASSTGLSEAFF.

Here the CDR3 reads CASTRDRVTDTQYF. DNA of the CDR3: TGTGCCAGCACCAGGGACAGAGTTACAGATACGCAGTATTTT. This chain links TRBV7-9 with TRBJ2-3; 7 bases line up with TRBD1. J lost 3 bases, V lost 7 bases, and 7 bases had no gene match. The CDR3 runs 14 residues. Germline loops: CDR1 SEHNR, CDR2 FQNEAQ (reference sequence). The variable domain in full, with the rest retrieved from reference TRBV7-9 and TRBJ2-3, is DTGVSQNPRHKITKRGQNVTFRCDPISEHNRLYWYRQTLGQGPEFLTYFQNEAQLEKSRLLSDRFSAERPKGSFSTLEIQRTEQGDSAMYLCASTRDRVTDTQYFGPGTRLTVL.

This clone showed up just a few times. V usage is TRBV18 and J usage is TRBJ1-1; TRBD1 aligns across 11 bases. The CDR3 consists of 13 residues. The J segment lost 11 bases and the V segment lost 6 bases, leaving 8 bases of the junction unmatched. From germline, CDR1 is KGHSH and CDR2 LQKENI. CDR3 DNA: TGTGCCAGCTCGCCGGACAGGGGGCTGGGGGCTTTCTTT. Amino acid sequence: CASSPDRGLGAFF.

The V call is TRBV28, the J call TRBJ1-5, with 7 bases matching TRBD1. The CDR3 totals 19 residues. In germline, CDR1 is MDHEN, CDR2 SYDVKM. After removal of 1 base from V and 4 bases from J, the junction contained 16 bases not matched to a gene. The CDR3 region has the DNA TGTGCCAGCAGTTTATTTTTTAGTGGGGAGACAGGGTTAAATCAGCCCCAGCATTTT. Amino acid sequence: CASSLFFSGETGLNQPQHF.

The gene calls are TRBV10-1 and TRBJ2-7; D could derive from TRBD1 or TRBD2 (5 bases each). This CDR3 has 13 amino acids. Looked up from germline, CDR1 is WNHNN and CDR2 is SYGVQD (reference sequence). V shed 0 bases and J shed 6 bases, with 9 bases lying between them. The CDR3 region has the DNA TGCGCCAGCAGTGAGTCGAGGGGTTCCGAGCAGTACTTC. This encodes CASSESRGSEQYF.